This TCR beta chain derives from a study of blood T cell repertoires in COVID-19 (TCRdb year 2020). Regarding the research as a whole: Collaborator samples came from the United States, Italy and Spain and covered acute and convalescent phases of COVID-19. The material from the prospective study consisted of cDNA or gDNA derived from T cells, B-cell-depleted T cells, or PBMCs. The dataset comprised deeply sampled blood TCRbeta repertoires from subjects exposed to, actively infected with, or recovered from COVID-19. The repertoires were released in a freely available public database meant as a resource for research on the immune response to SARS-CoV-2. The samples were drawn from the first 160 participants of the ongoing ImmuneRACE study and from 950 to 1,500 subjects provided by 6 global collaborators. A de-identified subject ID, COVID-19 status, age in years and sex were almost always included in the sample metadata. Where HLA class I and class II types were available, the types were taken from metadata supplied by the sample provider, not from assay-based typing.

Each collaborating institution followed its own protocols to collect whole blood in K2EDTA tubes. For TCRbeta analysis, collaborators shipped samples in one of three forms: frozen whole blood, isolated PBMCs, or DNA extracted from either of those sample types. From the cysteine up to the phenylalanine, the CDR3 has a length of 15 residues. Of the read, only the CDR3 DNA is kept; its 45 bases are in frame from base 1. Trimming at the junction amounts to 0 bases on V and 2 bases on J, and the germline ends lie 9 bases apart. In the case of this clone: There is no known antigen for this receptor. No qualities accompany the bases; no much larger clone lies one base away.

Broad study findings and their caveats: The amount of clinical and demographic metadata varied by source and participant and was provided uncurated.

TCRbeta CDR3 regions were amplified from genomic DNA using the immunoSEQ Assay, a bias-controlled multiplex PCR. Concerning the study's data processing: Within the assay, amplification of reference gene primers was used to estimate how many nucleated cells each sample contained. Sequence reads were collapsed and filtered to measure the absolute abundance of every unique TCRbeta CDR3 rearrangement. For each sample, productive Simpson clonality was calculated as the square root of Simpson's diversity index across productive rearrangements. TCRdb carries this immuneACCESS record with in-frame sequences only. Its versions omit some clonotypes, under half of them owing to an unresolved V gene in the studies checked, with the rest unexplained. The V and J calls and clone size are taken from that table; D and trimming were inferred from the DNA. The sample table records some 220,000 clones; under 90% of these occur just once. The ten largest clonotypes hold around 18% of the sample.

Sequencing was done on a sample of peripheral blood. Rearrangement joined TRBV23-1 to TRBJ2-3; TRBD2 is possibly the D segment (5 matching bases). TRBV23-1 is an open reading frame, and its role is uncertain. The TCR comes from an elderly woman with active or convalescent COVID-19. At the DNA level, the sequence is TGCGCCAGCAGTCAATCGTGGGGAGTCACAGATACGCAGTATTTT. Its product reads: CASSQSWGVTDTQYF.